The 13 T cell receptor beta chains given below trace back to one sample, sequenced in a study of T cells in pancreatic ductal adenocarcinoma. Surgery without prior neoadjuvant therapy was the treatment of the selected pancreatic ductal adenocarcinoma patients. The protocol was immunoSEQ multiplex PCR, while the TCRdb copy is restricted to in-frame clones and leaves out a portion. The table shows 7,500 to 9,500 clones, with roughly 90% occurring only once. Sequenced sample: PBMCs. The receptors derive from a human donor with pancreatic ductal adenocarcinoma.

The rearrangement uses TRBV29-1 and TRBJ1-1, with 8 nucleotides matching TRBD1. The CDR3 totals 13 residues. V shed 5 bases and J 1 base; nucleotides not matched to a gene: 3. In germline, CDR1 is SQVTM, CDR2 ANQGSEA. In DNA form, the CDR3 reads TGCAGCGTTAACAGGGGGGAGAACACTGAAGCTTTCTTT. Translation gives CSVNRGENTEAFF.

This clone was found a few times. The CDR3 loop reads CASSLAGSAGETQYF. The CDR3 coding sequence is TGTGCCAGCAGCCTCGCGGGGAGCGCGGGGGAGACCCAGTACTTC. V gene TRBV9 combines with J gene TRBJ2-5; tentatively, D is TRBD2 (6 bases). Germline values: CDR1 SGDLS, CDR2 YYNGEE. The CDR3 has 15 amino acids. V shed 4 bases and J shed 5 bases, with 18 bases lying between them.

This CDR3 reads CASSPGTSFETQYF. The CDR3 DNA is TGCGCCAGCAGTCCCGGGACTAGCTTTGAGACCCAGTACTTC. The chain carries TRBV5-1 and TRBJ2-5; 9 bases map to TRBD2. The CDR3 totals 14 residues. Germline CDR1 is SGHRS and CDR2 is YFSETQ. With V trimmed by 5 bases and J by 5 bases, 7 bases remained unmatched.

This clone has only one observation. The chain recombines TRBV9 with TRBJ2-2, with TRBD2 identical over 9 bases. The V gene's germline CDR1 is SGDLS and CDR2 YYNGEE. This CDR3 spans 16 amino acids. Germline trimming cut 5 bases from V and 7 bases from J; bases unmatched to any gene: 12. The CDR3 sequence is CASRAGLAGVDGELFF. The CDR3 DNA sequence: TGTGCCAGCAGGGCAGGGTTAGCGGGAGTGGACGGGGAGCTGTTTTTT.

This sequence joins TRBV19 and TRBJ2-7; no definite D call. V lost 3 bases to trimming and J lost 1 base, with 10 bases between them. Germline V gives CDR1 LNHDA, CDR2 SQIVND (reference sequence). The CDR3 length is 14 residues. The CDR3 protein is CASSIRHPSYEQYF. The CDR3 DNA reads TGTGCCAGTAGTATTAGACATCCGTCCTACGAGCAGTACTTC.

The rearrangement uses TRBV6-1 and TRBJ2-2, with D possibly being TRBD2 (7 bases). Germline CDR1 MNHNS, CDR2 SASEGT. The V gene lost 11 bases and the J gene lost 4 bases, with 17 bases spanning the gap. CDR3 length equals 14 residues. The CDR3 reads CAGGRETRTGELFF. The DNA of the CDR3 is TGTGCCGGGGGGCGGGAGACGCGCACCGGGGAGCTGTTTTTT.

CDR3 in amino acids: CASSRESSYNEQFF. DNA of the CDR3: TGTGCCAGCTCACGGGAGAGCTCCTACAATGAGCAGTTCTTC. The V call is TRBV18, the J call TRBJ2-1; perhaps TRBD2 as D (5 bases). V dropped 4 bases and J dropped 0 bases, with 7 bases sitting between them. Germline CDR1 reads KGHSH; CDR2 reads LQKENI. The CDR3 spans 14 residues.

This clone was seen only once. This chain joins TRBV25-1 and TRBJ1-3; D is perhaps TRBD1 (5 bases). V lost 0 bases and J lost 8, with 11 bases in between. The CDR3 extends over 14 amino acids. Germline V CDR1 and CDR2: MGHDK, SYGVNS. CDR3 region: CASSEYGRVDTIYF. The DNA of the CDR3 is TGTGCCAGCAGTGAATATGGCAGGGTGGACACCATATATTTT.

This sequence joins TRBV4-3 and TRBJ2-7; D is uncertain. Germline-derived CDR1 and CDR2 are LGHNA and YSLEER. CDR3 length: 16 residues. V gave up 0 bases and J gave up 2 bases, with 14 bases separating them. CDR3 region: CASSQDLGGQPYEQYF. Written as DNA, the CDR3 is TGCGCCAGCAGCCAAGACCTCGGCGGTCAGCCCTACGAGCAGTACTTC.

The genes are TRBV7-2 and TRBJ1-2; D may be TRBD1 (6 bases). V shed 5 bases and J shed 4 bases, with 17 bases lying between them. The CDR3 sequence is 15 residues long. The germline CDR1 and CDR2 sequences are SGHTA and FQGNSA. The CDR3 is CASSITGSARYGYTF. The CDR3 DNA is TGTGCCAGCAGCATAACAGGGTCGGCACGCTATGGCTACACCTTC.

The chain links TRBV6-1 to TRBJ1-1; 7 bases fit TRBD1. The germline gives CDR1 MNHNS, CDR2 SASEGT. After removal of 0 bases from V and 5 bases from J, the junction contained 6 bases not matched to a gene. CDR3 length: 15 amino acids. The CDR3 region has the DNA TGTGCCAGCAGTGAAGCCCGACAGGGAGTTACTGAAGCTTTCTTT. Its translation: CASSEARQGVTEAFF.

CDR3 nucleotides: TGTGCCAGCAGCCGCCCCCAGACAGGGAAAGATGGCTACACCTTC. As protein: CASSRPQTGKDGYTF. This chain uses TRBV7-2 with TRBJ1-2; TRBD1 matches at 7 bases. The germline CDR1 and CDR2 sequences are SGHTA and FQGNSA. Trimming cost V 5 bases and J 6 bases; bases outside gene matches: 12. The CDR3 totals 15 residues.

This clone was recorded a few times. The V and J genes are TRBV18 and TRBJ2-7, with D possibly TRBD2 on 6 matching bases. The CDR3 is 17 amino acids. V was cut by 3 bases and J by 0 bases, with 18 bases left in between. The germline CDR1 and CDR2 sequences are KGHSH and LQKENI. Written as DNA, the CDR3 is TGTGCCAGCTCACCGAACATAGCGGAGTTGAGCTCCTACGAGCAGTACTTC. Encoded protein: CASSPNIAELSSYEQYF.